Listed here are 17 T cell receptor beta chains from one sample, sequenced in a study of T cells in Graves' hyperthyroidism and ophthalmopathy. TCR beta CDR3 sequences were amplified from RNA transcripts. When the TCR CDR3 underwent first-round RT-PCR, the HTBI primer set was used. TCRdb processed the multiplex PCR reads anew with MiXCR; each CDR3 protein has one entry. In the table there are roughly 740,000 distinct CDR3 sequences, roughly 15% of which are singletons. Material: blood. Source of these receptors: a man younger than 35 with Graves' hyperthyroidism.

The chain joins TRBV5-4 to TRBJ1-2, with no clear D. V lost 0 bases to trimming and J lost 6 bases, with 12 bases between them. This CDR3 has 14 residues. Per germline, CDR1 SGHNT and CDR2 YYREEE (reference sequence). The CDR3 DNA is TGTGCCAGCAGCTTGGGCCTTTCGTGGGATGGCTACACCTTC. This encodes CASSLGLSWDGYTF.

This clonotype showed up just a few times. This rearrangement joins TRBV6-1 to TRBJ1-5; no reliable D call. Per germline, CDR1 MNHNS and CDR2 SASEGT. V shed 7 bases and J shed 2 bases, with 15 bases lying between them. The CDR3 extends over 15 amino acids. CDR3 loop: CASTGSVIGNQPQHF. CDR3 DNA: TGTGCCAGCACCGGCAGTGTGATTGGCAATCAGCCCCAGCATTTT.

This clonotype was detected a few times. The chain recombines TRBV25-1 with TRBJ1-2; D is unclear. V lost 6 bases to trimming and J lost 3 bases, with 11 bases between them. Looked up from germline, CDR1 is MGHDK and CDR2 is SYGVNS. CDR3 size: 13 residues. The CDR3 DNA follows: TGTGCCAGCAGGAGGGCGGGCCACTATGGCTACACCTTC. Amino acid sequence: CASRRAGHYGYTF.

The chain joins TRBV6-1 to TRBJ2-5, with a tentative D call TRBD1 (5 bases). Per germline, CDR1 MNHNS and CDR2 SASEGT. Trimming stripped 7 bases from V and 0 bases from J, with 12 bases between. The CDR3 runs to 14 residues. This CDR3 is CASTYDRYQETQYF. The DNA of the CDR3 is TGTGCCAGCACCTACGACAGATACCAAGAGACCCAGTACTTC.

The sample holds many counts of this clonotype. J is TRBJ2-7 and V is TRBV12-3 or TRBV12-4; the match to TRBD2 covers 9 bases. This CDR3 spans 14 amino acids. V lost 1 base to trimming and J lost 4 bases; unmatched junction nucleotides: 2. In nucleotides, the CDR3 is TGTGCCAGCAGTTTAGTAGCGGGAGTTTACGAGCAGTACTTC. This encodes CASSLVAGVYEQYF.

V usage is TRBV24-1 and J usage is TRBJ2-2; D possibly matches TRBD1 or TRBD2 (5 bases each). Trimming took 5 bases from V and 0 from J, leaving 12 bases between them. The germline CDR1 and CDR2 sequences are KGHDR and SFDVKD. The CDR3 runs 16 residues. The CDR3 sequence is CATSVSGTANTGELFF. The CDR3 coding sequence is TGTGCCACCAGTGTGTCCGGGACGGCGAACACCGGGGAGCTGTTTTTT.

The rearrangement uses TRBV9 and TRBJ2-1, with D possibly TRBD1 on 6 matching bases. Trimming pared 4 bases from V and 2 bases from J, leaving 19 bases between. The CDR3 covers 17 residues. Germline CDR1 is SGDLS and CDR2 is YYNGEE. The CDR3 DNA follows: TGTGCCAGCAGCCCCACATTAGGGGGTATCACCTACAATGAGCAGTTCTTC. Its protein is CASSPTLGGITYNEQFF.

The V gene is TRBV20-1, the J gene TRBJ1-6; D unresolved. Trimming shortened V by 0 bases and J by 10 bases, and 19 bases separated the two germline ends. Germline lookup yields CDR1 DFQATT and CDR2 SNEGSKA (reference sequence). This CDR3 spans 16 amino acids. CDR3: CSARDPRAALRSPLHF. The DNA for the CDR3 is TGCAGTGCTAGAGATCCGCGGGCGGCCCTAAGGTCACCCCTCCACTTT.

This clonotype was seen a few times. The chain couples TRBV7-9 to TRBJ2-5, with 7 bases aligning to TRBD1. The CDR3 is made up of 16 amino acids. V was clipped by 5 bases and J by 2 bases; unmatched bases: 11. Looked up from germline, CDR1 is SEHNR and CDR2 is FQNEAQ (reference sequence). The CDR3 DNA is TGTGCCAGCAGCCTGGGACAGTTGGGGCTTCAAGAGACCCAGTACTTC. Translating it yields CASSLGQLGLQETQYF. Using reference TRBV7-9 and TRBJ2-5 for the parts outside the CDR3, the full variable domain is DTGVSQNPRHKITKRGQNVTFRCDPISEHNRLYWYRQTLGQGPEFLTYFQNEAQLEKSRLLSDRFSAERPKGSFSTLEIQRTEQGDSAMYLCASSLGQLGLQETQYFGPGTRLLVL.

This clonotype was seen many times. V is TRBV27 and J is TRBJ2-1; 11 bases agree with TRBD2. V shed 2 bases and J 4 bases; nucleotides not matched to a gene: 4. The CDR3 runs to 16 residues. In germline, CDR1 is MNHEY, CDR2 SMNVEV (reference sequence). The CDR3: CASSLVSGGGYNEQFF. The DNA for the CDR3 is TGTGCCAGCAGTTTAGTTAGCGGGGGGGGGTACAATGAGCAGTTCTTC.

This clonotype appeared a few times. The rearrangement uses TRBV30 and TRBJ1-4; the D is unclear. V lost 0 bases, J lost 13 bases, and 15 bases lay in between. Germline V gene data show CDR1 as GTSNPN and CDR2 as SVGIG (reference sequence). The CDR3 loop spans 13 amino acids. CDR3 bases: TGTGCCTGGAGTGTCGGCTCCGTACTGGGACTGTTTTTT. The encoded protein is CAWSVGSVLGLFF. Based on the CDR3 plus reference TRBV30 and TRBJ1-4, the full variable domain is SQTIHQWPATLVQPVGSPLSLECTVEGTSNPNLYWYRQAAGRGLQLLFYSVGIGQISSEVPQNLSASRPQDRQFILSSKKLLLSDSGFYLCAWSVGSVLGLFFGSGTQLSVL.

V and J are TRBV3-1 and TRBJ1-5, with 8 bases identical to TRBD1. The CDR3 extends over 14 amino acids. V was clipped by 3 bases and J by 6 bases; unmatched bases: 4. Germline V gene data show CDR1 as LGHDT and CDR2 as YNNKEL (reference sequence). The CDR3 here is CASSHGQGGQPQHF. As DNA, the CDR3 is TGTGCCAGCAGCCACGGACAGGGTGGTCAGCCCCAGCATTTT.

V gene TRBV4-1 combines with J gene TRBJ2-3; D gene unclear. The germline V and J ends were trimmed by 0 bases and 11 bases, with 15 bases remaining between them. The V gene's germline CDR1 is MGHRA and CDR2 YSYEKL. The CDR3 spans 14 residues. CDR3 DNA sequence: TGCGCCAGCAGCCAAGAAACCGGGCTACTAAAGCAGTATTTT. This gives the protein CASSQETGLLKQYF.

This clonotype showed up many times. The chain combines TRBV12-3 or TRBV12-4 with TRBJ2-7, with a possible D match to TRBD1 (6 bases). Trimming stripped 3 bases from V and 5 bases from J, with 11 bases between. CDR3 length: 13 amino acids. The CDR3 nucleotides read TGTGCCAGCAGTTTGGGCCAGGGGAACGAGCAGTACTTC. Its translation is CASSLGQGNEQYF.

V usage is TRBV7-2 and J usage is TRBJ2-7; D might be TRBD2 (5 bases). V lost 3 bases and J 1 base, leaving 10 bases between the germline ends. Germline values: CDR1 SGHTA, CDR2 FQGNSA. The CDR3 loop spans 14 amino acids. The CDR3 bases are TGTGCCAGCAGCTTCCGTAGAGGGTCCTACGAGCAGTACTTC. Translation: CASSFRRGSYEQYF.

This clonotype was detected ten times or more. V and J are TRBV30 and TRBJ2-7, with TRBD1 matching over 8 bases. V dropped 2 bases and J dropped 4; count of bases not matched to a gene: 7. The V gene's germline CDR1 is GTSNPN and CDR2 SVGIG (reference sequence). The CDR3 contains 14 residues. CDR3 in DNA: TGTGCCTGGAGTCCGGGACAGGCGAAATACGAGCAGTACTTC. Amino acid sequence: CAWSPGQAKYEQYF.

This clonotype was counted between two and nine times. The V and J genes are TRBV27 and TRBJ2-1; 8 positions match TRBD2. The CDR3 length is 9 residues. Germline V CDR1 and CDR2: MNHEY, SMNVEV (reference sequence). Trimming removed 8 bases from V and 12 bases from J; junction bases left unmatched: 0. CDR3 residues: CASRGGQFF. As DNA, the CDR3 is TGTGCCAGCCGGGGGGGGCAGTTCTTC.